The 21 T cell receptor beta chains in this list originate from one sample, sequenced in a study of blood T cells in healthy people across ages. Then a second PCR, running roughly 7 to 11 cycles, was carried out with a sample-barcoded 5' primer and a J-beta primer mix. Each CDR3 protein gets one entry after TCRdb re-called the 5' RACE reads with MiXCR. The sample lists about 1,800,000 distinct CDR3 sequences, 28% occurring once. What was sequenced was blood. Receptor source: a woman aged 25 to 39 in good health.

Only a few counts were recorded for this clonotype. J is TRBJ1-6 and V is TRBV19; D uncertain. Trimming removed 1 base at V and 7 bases at J, with 11 bases between. This CDR3 comprises 15 residues. Looked up from germline, CDR1 is LNHDA and CDR2 is SQIVND (reference sequence). The CDR3 loop reads CASSIVAYGNSPLHF. CDR3 sequence (DNA): TGTGCCAGTAGTATAGTGGCTTATGGAAATTCACCCCTCCACTTT.

The rearrangement links TRBV5-1 to TRBJ2-1, with D perhaps TRBD1 (5 bases). The CDR3 sequence is 14 residues long. CDR1 SGHRS and CDR2 YFSETQ come from the germline V gene. Trimming took 0 bases from V and 3 from J, leaving 7 bases between them. This chain's CDR3 is CASSLGQYYNEQFF. Here the CDR3 DNA reads TGCGCCAGCAGCTTGGGACAGTACTACAATGAGCAGTTCTTC. Combining the CDR3 with reference TRBV5-1 and TRBJ2-1 gives the whole variable domain KAGVTQTPRYLIKTRGQQVTLSCSPISGHRSVSWYQQTPGQGLQFLFEYFSETQRNKGNFPGRFSGRQFSNSRSEMNVSTLELGDSALYLCASSLGQYYNEQFFGPGTRLTVL.

J is TRBJ1-4 and V is TRBV20-1; D is unclear. Trimming removed 5 bases at V and 3 bases at J, with 10 bases between. Germline V CDR1 and CDR2: DFQATT, SNEGSKA (reference sequence). The length of the CDR3 is 13 residues. This chain's CDR3 is CSALVSPNEKLFF. In nucleotides, the CDR3 is TGCAGTGCTCTCGTGTCTCCTAATGAAAAACTGTTTTTT.

In its sample, this clonotype was seen many times. The rearrangement links TRBV6-6 to TRBJ2-7, with a tentative D call TRBD2 (5 bases). This CDR3 has 11 residues. Germline V CDR1 and CDR2: MNHNY, SVGAGI (reference sequence). Trimming removed 8 bases from V and 3 bases from J, with 8 bases in between. CDR3 sequence: CASADYYEQYF. DNA for the CDR3: TGTGCCAGCGCTGACTACTACGAGCAGTACTTC.

This chain uses TRBV20-1 with TRBJ2-3, with TRBD2 identical over 8 bases. This CDR3 spans 16 amino acids. V was pared by 2 bases and J by 1 base, with 8 bases of the junction left unmatched. From germline, CDR1 is DFQATT and CDR2 SNEGSKA (reference sequence). The CDR3 DNA follows: TGCAGTGCTAGAAGAGCTAGCGGGTTCCGCACAGATACGCAGTATTTT. This sequence encodes CSARRASGFRTDTQYF.

The rearrangement uses TRBV29-1 and TRBJ2-3; TRBD1 might be the D (5 bases). Deletions cut 1 base from V and 6 bases from J, with 8 bases between. Per the germline V gene, CDR1 is SQVTM and CDR2 is ANQGSEA. The CDR3 length is 12 residues. CDR3 protein: CSVEVQGDTQYF. The CDR3 nucleotides read TGCAGCGTTGAAGTCCAGGGTGATACGCAGTATTTT.

This clonotype was seen ten or more times. A junction boundary mismatches the germline segment, possibly from a read error. The V call is TRBV12-3 or TRBV12-4, the J call TRBJ2-1, with TRBD2 as a possible D gene (5 bases). The CDR3 is made up of 16 amino acids. The CDR3 is CASSAPLAGSYNEQFF. CDR3 sequence (DNA): TGCGCCAGCAGTGCACCACTTGCGGGCTCCTACAATGAGCAGTTCTTC.

A word on this clonotype: The junction departs from germline at one end; a sequencing error may be responsible. The CDR3, as DNA: TGTACCAGCATCAGGAGTGGCCAAGAGACCCAGTACTTC. Translation: CTSIRSGQETQYF. The chain is built from TRBV12-3 or TRBV12-4 and TRBJ2-5, with D unresolved. The CDR3 has 13 amino acids.

This clonotype was counted many times. The chain is built from TRBV10-3 and TRBJ2-5; 9 bases are a match to TRBD2. Trimming took 10 bases from V and 5 from J; bases not matched to a gene: 8. CDR1 is ENHRY and CDR2 is SYGVKD in the germline V gene. CDR3 length: 13 residues. The CDR3 reads CATRVREGETQYF. CDR3 bases: TGTGCCACCCGAGTGCGGGAGGGGGAGACCCAGTACTTC.

The rearrangement uses TRBV6-5 and TRBJ1-2; a weak D match, TRBD1 (5 bases). The CDR3 totals 14 residues. In germline, CDR1 is MNHEY, CDR2 SVGAGI. The V gene lost 5 bases and the J gene lost 11 bases, with 21 bases spanning the gap. For the CDR3, the DNA is TGTGCCAGCAGTCGGGACGGCTCCGTGGGAGGGTACACCTTC. This encodes CASSRDGSVGGYTF.

In this sample, this clonotype turned up a few times. The V call is TRBV7-3, the J call TRBJ2-3; D assignment may be TRBD1 or TRBD2 (5 bases each). This CDR3 has 16 residues. Germline CDR1 SGHTA, CDR2 FQGTGA. V was clipped by 5 bases and J by 2 bases, with 17 bases between them. CDR3 bases: TGTGCCAGCAGCACAGACGGGGCCCCGAACACAGATACGCAGTATTTT. It yields the protein CASSTDGAPNTDTQYF.

In this sample, this clonotype turned up a few times. This sequence joins TRBV7-9 and TRBJ2-5; possibly TRBD1 for D (6 bases). The V gene lost 0 bases and the J gene lost 7 bases, with 27 bases spanning the gap. Germline V gives CDR1 SEHNR, CDR2 FQNEAQ (reference sequence). The CDR3 loop spans 19 amino acids. The CDR3 DNA reads TGTGCCAGCAGCTTAGCAGCTAGTCAGGGGAGCCGATTCTTCGGGACCCAGTACTTC. It translates to CASSLAASQGSRFFGTQYF. Full variable domain (rest looked up from reference TRBV7-9 and TRBJ2-5): DTGVSQNPRHKITKRGQNVTFRCDPISEHNRLYWYRQTLGQGPEFLTYFQNEAQLEKSRLLSDRFSAERPKGSFSTLEIQRTEQGDSAMYLCASSLAASQGSRFFGTQYFGPGTRLLVL.

Comment on this clonotype: This may be a read error: a much more frequent sequence differs by one nucleotide. This chain links TRBV3-1 with TRBJ2-5, with D possibly being TRBD2 (5 bases). TRBJ2-7 matches the DNA end more closely, so the J call is doubtful. Per germline, CDR1 LGHDT and CDR2 YNNKEL (reference sequence). The CDR3 is made up of 13 amino acids. This CDR3 is CTSSQFGGYEQYF. In nucleotides, the CDR3 is TGTACCAGCAGCCAATTTGGAGGTTACGAGCAGTACTTC.

V is TRBV9 and J is TRBJ1-2, with D perhaps matching TRBD1 (6 bases). V gave up 3 bases and J gave up 2 bases, with 11 bases separating them. The CDR3 has 14 amino acids. Germline assignment: CDR1 SGDLS and CDR2 YYNGEE. CDR3 amino acids: CASSAPDRNYGYTF. DNA for the CDR3: TGTGCCAGCAGCGCCCCGGACAGAAACTATGGCTACACCTTC. Full variable domain (remainder filled in from reference TRBV9 and TRBJ1-2): DSGVTQTPKHLITATGQRVTLRCSPRSGDLSVYWYQQSLDQGLQFLIQYYNGEERAKGNILERFSAQQFPDLHSELNLSSLELGDSALYFCASSAPDRNYGYTFGSGTRLTVV.

This clonotype was counted only a few times. J is TRBJ2-1 and V is TRBV12-3 or TRBV12-4; D might be TRBD1 or TRBD2, each matching 5 bases. CDR3 size: 15 residues. Trimming removed 6 bases from V and 5 bases from J, with 17 bases in between. The CDR3 nucleotides read TGTGCCAGCAGCCCTCGGATCCAGGGACACAATGAGCAGTTCTTC. This gives the protein CASSPRIQGHNEQFF.

The V and J genes are TRBV29-1 and TRBJ1-2, with D tentatively TRBD1 (5 bases). The germline V gene encodes CDR1 SQVTM and CDR2 ANQGSEA. Trimming shortened V by 5 bases and J by 7 bases, and 14 bases separated the two germline ends. The CDR3 is made up of 12 amino acids. The CDR3 coding sequence is TGCAGCGTTAGGCGGCAGCAGGGTGGCTACACCTTC. Encoded protein: CSVRRQQGGYTF.

This clonotype was observed many times. The chain links TRBV10-1 to TRBJ2-1, with D perhaps being TRBD1 or TRBD2 (6 bases each). Trimming removed 6 bases at V and 4 bases at J, with 16 bases between. This CDR3 is 15 amino acids long. The germline V gene encodes CDR1 WNHNN and CDR2 SYGVQD (reference sequence). The chain's CDR3 is CASSSRGTSYNEQFF. DNA for the CDR3: TGCGCCAGCAGCTCTAGGGGGACTTCATACAATGAGCAGTTCTTC.

A note on this clonotype: Its ends do not fully match the called genes, so a read error is possible. V and J are TRBV4-3 and TRBJ2-3, with TRBD1 matching 7 bases. This CDR3 is built from 19 residues. Germline lookup yields CDR1 LGHNA and CDR2 YSLEER. The CDR3 sequence is CASSQDITADRASTGTQYF. CDR3 sequence (DNA): TGCGCCAGCAGCCAAGATATTACCGCCGACAGGGCCAGCACAGGTACGCAGTATTTT.

This clonotype was detected only a few times. This chain connects TRBV28 to TRBJ2-5; TRBD2 might be the D (6 bases). The CDR3 extends over 15 amino acids. V lost 6 bases and J lost 1, with 15 bases in between. Germline lookup yields CDR1 MDHEN and CDR2 SYDVKM. CDR3 region: CASSEPGVRQETQYF. In DNA, the CDR3 is TGTGCCAGCAGCGAACCGGGAGTCCGCCAAGAGACCCAGTACTTC.

The CDR3 nucleotides are TGTGCCAGCAGCTCGGCTAGCGGGACGGAGACCCAGTACTTC. Amino acid sequence: CASSSASGTETQYF. The J gene is TRBJ2-5, the V gene TRBV7-2; TRBD2 matches at 9 bases. Trimming took 4 bases from V and 5 from J; bases not matched to a gene: 5. Germline V lookup: CDR1 SGHTA, CDR2 FQGNSA. The CDR3 sequence is 14 residues long.

This clonotype has only a few counts. The genes are TRBV19 and TRBJ2-1; 7 bases are a match to TRBD2. With V trimmed by 4 bases and J by 6 bases, 9 bases remained unmatched. From germline, CDR1 is LNHDA and CDR2 SQIVND (reference sequence). The CDR3 has 15 amino acids. CDR3 sequence: CASSTGLAASNEQFF. CDR3 coding DNA: TGTGCCAGTAGTACCGGGCTAGCGGCCTCCAATGAGCAGTTCTTC.